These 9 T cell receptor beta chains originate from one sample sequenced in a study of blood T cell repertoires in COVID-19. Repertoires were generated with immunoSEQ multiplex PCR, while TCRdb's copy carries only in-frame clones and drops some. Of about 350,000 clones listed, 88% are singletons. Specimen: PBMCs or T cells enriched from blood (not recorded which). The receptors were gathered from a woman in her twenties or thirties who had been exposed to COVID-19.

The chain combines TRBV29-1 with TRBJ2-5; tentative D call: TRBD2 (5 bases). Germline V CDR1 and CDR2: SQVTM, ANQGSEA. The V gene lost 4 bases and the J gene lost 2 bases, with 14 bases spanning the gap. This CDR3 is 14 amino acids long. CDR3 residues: CSVGKRSGQETQYF. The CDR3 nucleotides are TGCAGCGTTGGTAAGAGGAGCGGACAAGAGACCCAGTACTTC.

Here the CDR3 DNA reads TGTGCCAGCAGTTGGCGGGGCCTGACCTACGAGCAGTACTTC. Translated: CASSWRGLTYEQYF. This chain joins TRBV28 and TRBJ2-7; a weak D match, TRBD2 (6 bases). This CDR3 contains 14 residues. Trimming left V 4 bases short and J 2 bases short, with 12 bases between. The germline V gene has CDR1 MDHEN and CDR2 SYDVKM.

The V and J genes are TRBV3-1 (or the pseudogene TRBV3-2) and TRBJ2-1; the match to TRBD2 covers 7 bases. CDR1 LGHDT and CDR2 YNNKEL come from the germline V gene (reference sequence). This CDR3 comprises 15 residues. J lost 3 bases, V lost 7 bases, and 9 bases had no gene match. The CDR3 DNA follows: TGTGCCAGCACAGTCGGGCTAGCGGACTACAATGAGCAGTTCTTC. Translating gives CASTVGLADYNEQFF.

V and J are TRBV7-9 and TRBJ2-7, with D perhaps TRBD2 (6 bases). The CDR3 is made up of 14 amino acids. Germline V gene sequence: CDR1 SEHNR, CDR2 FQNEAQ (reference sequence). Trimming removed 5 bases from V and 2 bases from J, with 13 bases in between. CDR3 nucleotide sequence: TGTGCCAGCAGCAGACTAGAGATTACCTACGAGCAGTACTTC. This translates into CASSRLEITYEQYF.

CDR3 sequence reads: CASSFRASSADTQYF. The DNA of the CDR3 is TGTGCCAGCAGCTTTCGGGCGAGTAGCGCAGATACGCAGTATTTT. The J gene is TRBJ2-3, the V gene TRBV11-2, with D tentatively TRBD2 (5 bases). Germline V gene data show CDR1 as SGHAT and CDR2 as FQNNGV. The CDR3 is 15 amino acids. Trimming took off 3 bases at V and 4 bases at J, with 14 bases between the two ends.

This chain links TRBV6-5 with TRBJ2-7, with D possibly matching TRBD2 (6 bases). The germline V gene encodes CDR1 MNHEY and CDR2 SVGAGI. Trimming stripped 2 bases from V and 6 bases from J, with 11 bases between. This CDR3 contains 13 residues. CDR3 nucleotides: TGTGCCAGCAGTTACCGACTAGACGGCGAGCAGTACTTC. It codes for CASSYRLDGEQYF.

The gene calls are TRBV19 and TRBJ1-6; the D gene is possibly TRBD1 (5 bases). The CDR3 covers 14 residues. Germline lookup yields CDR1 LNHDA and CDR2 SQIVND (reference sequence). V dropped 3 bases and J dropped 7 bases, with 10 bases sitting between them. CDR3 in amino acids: CASSMTVKNSPLHF. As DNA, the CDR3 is TGTGCCAGTAGTATGACAGTTAAGAATTCACCCCTCCACTTT.

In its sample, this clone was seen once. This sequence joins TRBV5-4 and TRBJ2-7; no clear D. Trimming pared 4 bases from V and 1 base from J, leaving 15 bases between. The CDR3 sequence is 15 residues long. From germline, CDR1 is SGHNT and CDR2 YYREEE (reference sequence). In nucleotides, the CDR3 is TGTGCCAGCAGCCGATTTACTGCGGAGTCCTACGAGCAGTACTTC. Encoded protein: CASSRFTAESYEQYF. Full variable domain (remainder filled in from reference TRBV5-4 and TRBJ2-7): ETGVTQSPTHLIKTRGQQVTLRCSSQSGHNTVSWYQQALGQGPQFIFQYYREEENGRGNFPPRFSGLQFPNYSSELNVNALELDDSALYLCASSRFTAESYEQYFGPGTRLTVT.

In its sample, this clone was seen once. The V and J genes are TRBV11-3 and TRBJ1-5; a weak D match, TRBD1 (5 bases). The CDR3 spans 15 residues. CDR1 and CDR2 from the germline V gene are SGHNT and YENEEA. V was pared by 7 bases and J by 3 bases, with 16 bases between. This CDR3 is CASILGYRLNQPQHF. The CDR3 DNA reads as TGTGCCAGCATATTAGGCTACAGGCTCAATCAGCCCCAGCATTTT.